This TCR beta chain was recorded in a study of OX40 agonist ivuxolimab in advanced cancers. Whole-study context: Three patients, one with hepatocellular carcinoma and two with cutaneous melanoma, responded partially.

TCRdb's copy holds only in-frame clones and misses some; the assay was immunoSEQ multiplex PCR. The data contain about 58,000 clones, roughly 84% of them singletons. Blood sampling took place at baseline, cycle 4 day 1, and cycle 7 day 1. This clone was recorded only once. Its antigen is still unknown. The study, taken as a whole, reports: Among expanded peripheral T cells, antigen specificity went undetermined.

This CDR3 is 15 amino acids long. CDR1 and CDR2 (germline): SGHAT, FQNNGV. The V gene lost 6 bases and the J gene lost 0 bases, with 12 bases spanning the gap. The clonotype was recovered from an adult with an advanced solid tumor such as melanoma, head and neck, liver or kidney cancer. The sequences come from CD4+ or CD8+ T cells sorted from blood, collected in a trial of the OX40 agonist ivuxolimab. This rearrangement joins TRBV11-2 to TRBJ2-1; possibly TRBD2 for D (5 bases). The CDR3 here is CASRRPGSSYNEQFF. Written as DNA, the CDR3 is TGTGCCAGCAGGCGCCCGGGGAGCTCCTACAATGAGCAGTTCTTC.